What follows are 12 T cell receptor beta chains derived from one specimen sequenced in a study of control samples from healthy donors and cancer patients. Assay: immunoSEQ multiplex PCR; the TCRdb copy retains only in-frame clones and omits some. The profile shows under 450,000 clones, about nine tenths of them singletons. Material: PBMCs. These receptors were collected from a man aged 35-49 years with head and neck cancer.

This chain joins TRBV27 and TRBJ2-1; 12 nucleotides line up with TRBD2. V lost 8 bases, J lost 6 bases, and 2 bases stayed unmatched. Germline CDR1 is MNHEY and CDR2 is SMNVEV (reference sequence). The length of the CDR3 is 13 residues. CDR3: CASGLAGFNEQFF. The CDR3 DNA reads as TGTGCCAGCGGACTAGCGGGGTTCAATGAGCAGTTCTTC.

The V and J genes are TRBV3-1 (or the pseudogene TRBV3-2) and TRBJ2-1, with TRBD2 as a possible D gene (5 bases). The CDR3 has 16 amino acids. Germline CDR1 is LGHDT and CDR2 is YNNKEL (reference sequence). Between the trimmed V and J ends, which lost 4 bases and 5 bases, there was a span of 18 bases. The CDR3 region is CASSPTFRDGHNEQFF. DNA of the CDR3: TGTGCCAGCAGCCCGACTTTTCGGGATGGCCACAATGAGCAGTTCTTC.

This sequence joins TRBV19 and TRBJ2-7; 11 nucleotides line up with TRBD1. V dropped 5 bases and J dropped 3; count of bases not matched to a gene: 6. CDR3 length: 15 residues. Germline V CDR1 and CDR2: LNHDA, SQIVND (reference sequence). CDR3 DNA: TGTGCCAGTAGTCCCCAGGGGACAGGGGGCTACGAGCAGTACTTC. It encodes CASSPQGTGGYEQYF. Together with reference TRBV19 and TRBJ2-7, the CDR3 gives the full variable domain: DGGITQSPKYLFRKEGQNVTLSCEQNLNHDAMYWYRQDPGQGLRLIYYSQIVNDFQKGDIAEGYSVSREKKESFPLTVTSAQKNPTAFYLCASSPQGTGGYEQYFGPGTRLTVT.

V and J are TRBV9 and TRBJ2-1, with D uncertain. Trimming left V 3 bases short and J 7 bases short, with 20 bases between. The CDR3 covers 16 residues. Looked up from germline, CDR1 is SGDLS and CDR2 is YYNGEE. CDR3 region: CASSARPSSGKNEQFF. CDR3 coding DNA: TGTGCCAGCAGCGCCAGACCCTCCTCGGGTAAGAATGAGCAGTTCTTC. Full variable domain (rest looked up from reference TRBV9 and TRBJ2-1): DSGVTQTPKHLITATGQRVTLRCSPRSGDLSVYWYQQSLDQGLQFLIQYYNGEERAKGNILERFSAQQFPDLHSELNLSSLELGDSALYFCASSARPSSGKNEQFFGPGTRLTVL.

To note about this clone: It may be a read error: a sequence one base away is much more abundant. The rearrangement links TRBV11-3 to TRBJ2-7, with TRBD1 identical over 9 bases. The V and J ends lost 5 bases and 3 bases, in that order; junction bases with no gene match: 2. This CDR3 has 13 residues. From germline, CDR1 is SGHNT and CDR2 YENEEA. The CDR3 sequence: CASSPGQGYEQYF. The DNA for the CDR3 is TGTGCCAGCAGCCCGGGACAGGGCTACGAGCAGTACTTC.

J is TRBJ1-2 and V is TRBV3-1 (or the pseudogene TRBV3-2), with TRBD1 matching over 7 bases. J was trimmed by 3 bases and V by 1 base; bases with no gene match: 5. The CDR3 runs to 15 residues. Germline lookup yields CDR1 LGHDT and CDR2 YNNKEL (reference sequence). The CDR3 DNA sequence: TGTGCCAGCAGCCAAGGCTCCGGACAGGACTATGGCTACACCTTC. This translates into CASSQGSGQDYGYTF.

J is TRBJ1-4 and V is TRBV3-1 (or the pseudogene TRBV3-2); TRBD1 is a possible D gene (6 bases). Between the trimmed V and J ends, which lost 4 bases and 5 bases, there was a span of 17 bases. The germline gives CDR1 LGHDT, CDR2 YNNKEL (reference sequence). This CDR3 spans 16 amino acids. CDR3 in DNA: TGTGCCAGCAGCCTAGGGGGGGCGGCGCGGAATGAAAAACTGTTTTTT. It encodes CASSLGGAARNEKLFF.

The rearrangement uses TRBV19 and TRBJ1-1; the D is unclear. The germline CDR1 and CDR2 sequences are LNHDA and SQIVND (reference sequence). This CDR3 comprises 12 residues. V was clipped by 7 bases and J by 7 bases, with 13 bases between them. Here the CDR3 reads CASTVGFGEAFF. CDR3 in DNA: TGTGCCAGTACCGTCGGGTTTGGTGAAGCTTTCTTT.

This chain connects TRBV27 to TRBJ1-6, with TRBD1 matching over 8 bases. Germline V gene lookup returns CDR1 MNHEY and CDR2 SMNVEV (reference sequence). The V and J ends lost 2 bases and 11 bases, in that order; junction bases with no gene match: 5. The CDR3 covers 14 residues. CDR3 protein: CASSLETGAAPLHF. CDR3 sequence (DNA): TGTGCCAGCAGTTTAGAGACAGGGGCGGCACCCCTCCACTTT.

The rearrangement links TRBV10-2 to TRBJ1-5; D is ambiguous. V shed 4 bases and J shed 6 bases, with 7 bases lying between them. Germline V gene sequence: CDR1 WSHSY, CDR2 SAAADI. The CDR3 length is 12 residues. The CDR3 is CASSGYSQPQHF. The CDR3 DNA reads TGCGCCAGCAGTGGGTATTCTCAGCCCCAGCATTTT.

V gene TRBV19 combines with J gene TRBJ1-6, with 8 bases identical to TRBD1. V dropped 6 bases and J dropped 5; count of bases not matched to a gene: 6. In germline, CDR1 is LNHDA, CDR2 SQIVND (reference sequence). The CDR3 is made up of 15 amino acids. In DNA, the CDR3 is TGTGCCAGTAGACCCTCGACAGGGGATAATTCACCCCTCCACTTT. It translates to CASRPSTGDNSPLHF.

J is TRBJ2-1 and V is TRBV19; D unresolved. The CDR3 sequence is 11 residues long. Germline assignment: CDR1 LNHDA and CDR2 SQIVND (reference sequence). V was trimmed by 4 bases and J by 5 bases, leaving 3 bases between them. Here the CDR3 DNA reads TGTGCCAGTAGTACGAACAATGAGCAGTTCTTC. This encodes CASSTNNEQFF.